Each of the 19 T cell receptor beta chains below was sequenced from the same sample in a study of CD4 T cells in relation to SARS-CoV-2 and coronaviruses. Unexposed donor CD4+ T cells date from about 2011-2018, before the COVID-19 pandemic. After about ten days of culture, CD4+ T cells were isolated. These TCRs' antigens remain unknown. The protocol was immunoSEQ multiplex PCR, while the TCRdb copy is restricted to in-frame clones and leaves out a portion. Of tens of thousands of clones listed, 76% are singletons. Sequenced sample: CD4+ T cells from PBMCs, cultured in vitro. Every receptor here comes from a human donor in good health.

The J gene is TRBJ2-5, the V gene TRBV5-4; 11 nucleotides align to TRBD2. CDR3 length: 15 amino acids. From germline, CDR1 is SGHNT and CDR2 YYREEE (reference sequence). J gave up 2 bases and V 0 bases, and 0 bases lay outside the gene matches. CDR3 residues: CASSLVAGGQETQYF. The CDR3, as DNA: TGTGCCAGCAGCTTGGTAGCGGGGGGGCAAGAGACCCAGTACTTC.

CDR3 protein: CASSLYPAAMETQYF. In DNA, the CDR3 is TGCGCCAGCAGCTTGTATCCAGCGGCGATGGAGACCCAGTACTTC. The chain joins TRBV5-1 to TRBJ2-5; D is possibly TRBD2 (5 bases). Germline assignment: CDR1 SGHRS and CDR2 YFSETQ. The CDR3 consists of 15 residues. The V and J ends lost 1 base and 5 bases respectively, with 15 bases between them.

V and J are TRBV4-2 and TRBJ1-6, with D possibly matching TRBD1 (5 bases). CDR3 length equals 16 residues. The germline V and J ends were trimmed by 0 bases and 3 bases, with 9 bases remaining between them. CDR1 is LGHNA, CDR2 YNFKEQ, per germline. CDR3 sequence (DNA): TGTGCCAGCAGCCAAGATAGGGGCGACTATAATTCACCCCTCCACTTT. Translating it yields CASSQDRGDYNSPLHF.

Here the CDR3 reads CASSLVGQGYEQYF. Written as DNA, the CDR3 is TGCGCCAGCAGCTTGGTCGGACAGGGGTACGAGCAGTACTTC. V usage is TRBV5-1 and J usage is TRBJ2-7, with 9 bases matching TRBD1. V gave up 0 bases and J gave up 4 bases; unmatched junction bases: 2. Per germline, CDR1 SGHRS and CDR2 YFSETQ. The CDR3 sequence is 14 residues long.

This clone came up a few times. The chain has TRBV7-2 and TRBJ2-7, with 12 positions matching TRBD2. The CDR3 is 17 residues long. Germline CDR1 reads SGHTA; CDR2 reads FQGNSA. The ends lost 1 base at V and 2 bases at J; junction bases unmatched: 6. The CDR3: CASSLGSLAGGAYEQYF. The CDR3 DNA reads as TGTGCCAGCAGCTTAGGTAGTCTAGCGGGAGGGGCCTACGAGCAGTACTTC.

A note on this clone: The same CDR3 can be traced to other DNA sequences in this sample. The chain recombines TRBV28 with TRBJ1-2; D unclear. Germline CDR1 is MDHEN and CDR2 is SYDVKM. The length of the CDR3 is 14 residues. Between the trimmed V and J ends, which lost 3 bases and 2 bases, there was a span of 10 bases. DNA for the CDR3: TGTGCCAGCAGTTTCCCAGACGGGAACTATGGCTACACCTTC. It codes for CASSFPDGNYGYTF.

J is TRBJ2-1 and V is TRBV7-2; a weak D match, TRBD1 (7 bases). The CDR3 covers 16 residues. Trimming shortened V by 5 bases and J by 0 bases, and 14 bases separated the two germline ends. The V gene's germline CDR1 is SGHTA and CDR2 FQGNSA. The CDR3: CASSPEGAVSYNEQFF. The CDR3 DNA reads TGTGCCAGCAGCCCGGAGGGGGCCGTCTCCTACAATGAGCAGTTCTTC.

The chain links TRBV11-2 to TRBJ2-2; TRBD2 matches 7 bases. The germline V gene has CDR1 SGHAT and CDR2 FQNNGV. V was clipped by 1 base and J by 2 bases; unmatched bases: 1. The CDR3 is 15 residues long. CDR3 residues: CASSLGGSNTGELFF. For the CDR3, the DNA is TGTGCCAGCAGCTTAGGCGGGAGCAACACCGGGGAGCTGTTTTTT. The complete variable domain, with remaining parts taken from reference TRBV11-2 and TRBJ2-2, reads EAGVAQSPRYKIIEKRQSVAFWCNPISGHATLYWYQQILGQGPKLLIQFQNNGVVDDSQLPKDRFSAERLKGVDSTLKIQPAKLEDSAVYLCASSLGGSNTGELFFGEGSRLTVL.

To note about this clone: Germline is not matched at one junction end, which may reflect a read error. This chain connects TRBV7-2 to TRBJ2-3; 8 bases map to TRBD2. CDR1 is SGHTA and CDR2 is FQGNSA in the germline V gene. This CDR3 contains 15 residues. CDR3 nucleotides: TGTGCCAGCAGCTTAGCGGTTCGGGGGGGCCCGGTAGAGTGTTTT. This translates into CASSLAVRGGPVECF.

This clone turned up a few times. J is TRBJ1-1 and V is TRBV5-8; D remains ambiguous. This CDR3 is built from 11 residues. The germline V gene encodes CDR1 SGHTS and CDR2 YDEGEE. Trimming removed 7 bases at V and 6 bases at J, with 10 bases between. As DNA, the CDR3 is TGTGCCAGCGTTCCCTGGGCTGAAGCTTTCTTT. Translated: CASVPWAEAFF. Together with reference TRBV5-8 and TRBJ1-1, the CDR3 gives the full variable domain: EAGVTQSPTHLIKTRGQQATLRCSPISGHTSVYWYQQALGLGLQFLLWYDEGEERNRGNFPPRFSGRQFPNYSSELNVNALELEDSALYLCASVPWAEAFFGQGTRLTVV.

The V call is TRBV7-2, the J call TRBJ2-1, with TRBD2 matching 9 bases. From germline, CDR1 is SGHTA and CDR2 FQGNSA. The V and J ends lost 5 bases and 7 bases, in that order; junction bases with no gene match: 12. The length of the CDR3 is 16 residues. The CDR3 nucleotides are TGTGCCAGCAGCGCCGCTGGGAGCGGGAGGCGGAATGAGCAGTTCTTC. The encoded protein is CASSAAGSGRRNEQFF.

The chain employs TRBV6-1 and TRBJ2-1; D remains unclear. V shed 3 bases and J shed 6 bases, with 21 bases lying between them. Germline CDR1 MNHNS, CDR2 SASEGT. CDR3 size: 17 residues. The CDR3 sequence is CASSDPSTFVSPNEQFF. In nucleotides, the CDR3 is TGTGCCAGCAGTGACCCTAGTACTTTCGTCTCTCCCAATGAGCAGTTCTTC.

The V call is TRBV9, the J call TRBJ2-7, with 10 bases that match TRBD2. CDR1 and CDR2 (germline): SGDLS, YYNGEE. There are 14 residues in the CDR3. V dropped 0 bases and J dropped 9; count of bases not matched to a gene: 6. CDR3 loop: CASSVGASGSGQYF. In nucleotides, the CDR3 is TGTGCCAGCAGCGTAGGCGCTAGCGGGAGCGGGCAGTACTTC.

CDR3 region: CASSLRDRSTYEQYF. As DNA, the CDR3 is TGTGCCAGCAGCTTACGGGACAGGTCCACCTACGAGCAGTACTTC. The chain is built from TRBV5-5 and TRBJ2-7; 8 bases map to TRBD1. The V segment lost 2 bases and the J segment 2 bases; nucleotides outside the gene matches: 6. The germline V gene encodes CDR1 SGHKS and CDR2 YYEKEE (reference sequence). The CDR3 sequence is 15 residues long.

The chain is built from TRBV6-5 and TRBJ1-3, with unresolved D. Germline CDR1 and CDR2: MNHEY and SVGAGI. This CDR3 spans 16 amino acids. Deletions cut 0 bases from V and 4 bases from J, with 13 bases between. The CDR3 nucleotides are TGTGCCAGCAGTTACTCGATCGGGGAACCCGGAAACACCATATATTTT. This sequence encodes CASSYSIGEPGNTIYF.

The rearrangement links TRBV5-6 to TRBJ2-7; TRBD1 matches at 9 bases. Germline CDR1 is SGHDT and CDR2 is YYEEEE. This CDR3 contains 15 residues. V gave up 0 bases and J gave up 6 bases; unmatched junction bases: 7. The CDR3 loop is CASSLAQGQGGEQYF. In DNA, the CDR3 is TGTGCCAGCAGCTTGGCCCAGGGACAGGGCGGCGAGCAGTACTTC.

The rearrangement uses TRBV7-6 and TRBJ1-1, with D hard to call. Trimming took off 2 bases at V and 0 bases at J, with 16 bases between the two ends. The CDR3 is 17 residues long. Germline CDR1 SGHVS, CDR2 FNYEAQ. This CDR3 is CASSLKLSSGLNTEAFF. CDR3 bases: TGTGCCAGCAGCTTAAAGTTAAGTTCGGGATTGAACACTGAAGCTTTCTTT.

The genes are TRBV24-1 and TRBJ2-3; 9 bases match TRBD2. This CDR3 has 15 residues. V lost 5 bases, J lost 3 bases, and 5 bases stayed unmatched. From germline, CDR1 is KGHDR and CDR2 SFDVKD. The CDR3 region has the DNA TGTGCCACCAGTGCCGCTAGCGGGGTAACAGATACGCAGTATTTT. Its protein is CATSAASGVTDTQYF.

V gene TRBV6-5 combines with J gene TRBJ2-3; D is perhaps TRBD2 (6 bases). The CDR3 contains 14 residues. Trimming pared 8 bases from V and 1 base from J, leaving 13 bases between. Looked up from germline, CDR1 is MNHEY and CDR2 is SVGAGI. CDR3 DNA: TGTGCCAGCTTAGCTGCTAGCGGCACAGATACGCAGTATTTT. Translating it yields CASLAASGTDTQYF.